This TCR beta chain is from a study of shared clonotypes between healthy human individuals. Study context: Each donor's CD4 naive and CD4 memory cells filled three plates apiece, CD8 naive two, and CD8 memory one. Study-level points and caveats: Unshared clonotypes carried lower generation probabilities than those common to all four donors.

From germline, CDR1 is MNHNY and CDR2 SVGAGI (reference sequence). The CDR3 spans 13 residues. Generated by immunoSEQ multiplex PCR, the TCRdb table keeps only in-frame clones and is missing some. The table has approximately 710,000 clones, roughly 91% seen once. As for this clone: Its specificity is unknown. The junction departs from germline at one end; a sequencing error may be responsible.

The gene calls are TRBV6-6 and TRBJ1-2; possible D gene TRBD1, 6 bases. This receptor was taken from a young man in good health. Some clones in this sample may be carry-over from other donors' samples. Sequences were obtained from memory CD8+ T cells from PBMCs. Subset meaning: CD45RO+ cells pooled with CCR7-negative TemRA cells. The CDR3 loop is CASSLGGAGGYIF. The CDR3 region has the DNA TGTGCCAGCAGTCTCGGGGGGGCTGGTGGCTACATCTTC.